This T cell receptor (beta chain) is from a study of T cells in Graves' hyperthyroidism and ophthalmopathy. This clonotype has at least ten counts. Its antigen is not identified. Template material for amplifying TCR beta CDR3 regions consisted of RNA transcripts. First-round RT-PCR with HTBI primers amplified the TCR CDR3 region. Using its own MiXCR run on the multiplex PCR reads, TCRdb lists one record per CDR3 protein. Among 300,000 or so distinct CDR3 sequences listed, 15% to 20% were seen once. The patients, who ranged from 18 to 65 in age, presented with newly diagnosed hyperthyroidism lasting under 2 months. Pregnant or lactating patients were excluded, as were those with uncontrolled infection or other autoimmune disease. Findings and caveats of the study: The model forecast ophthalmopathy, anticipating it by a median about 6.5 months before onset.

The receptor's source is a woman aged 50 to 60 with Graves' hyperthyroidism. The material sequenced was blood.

CDR3 region: CASSFGRGGEQYV. CDR3 nucleotides: TGTGCCAGCAGCTTTGGCAGGGGGGGTGAGCAGTACGTC. This chain joins TRBV5-5 and TRBJ2-7, with D perhaps being TRBD1 or TRBD2 (7 bases each). From germline, CDR1 is SGHKS and CDR2 YYEKEE (reference sequence). The germline V and J ends were trimmed by 2 bases and 7 bases, with 13 bases remaining between them. The CDR3 is made up of 13 amino acids.